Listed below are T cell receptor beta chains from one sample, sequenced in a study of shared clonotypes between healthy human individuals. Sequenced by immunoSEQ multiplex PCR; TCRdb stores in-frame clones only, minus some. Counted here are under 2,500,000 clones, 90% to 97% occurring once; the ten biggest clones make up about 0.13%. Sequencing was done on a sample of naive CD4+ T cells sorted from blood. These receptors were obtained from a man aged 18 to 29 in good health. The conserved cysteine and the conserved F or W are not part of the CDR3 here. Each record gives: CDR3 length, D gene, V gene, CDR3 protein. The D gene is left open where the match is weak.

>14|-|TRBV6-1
ASSGYTGYSNQPQH
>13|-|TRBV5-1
ASSLEGPGLRAQY
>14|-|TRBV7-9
ASSLAGAGFKQPQH
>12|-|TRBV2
ASQLEIGGGELF
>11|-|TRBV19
ASSIPGNQPQH
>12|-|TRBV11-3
ASSLQGENTEAF
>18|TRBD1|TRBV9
ASKTEGQGEPLQGGNTIY
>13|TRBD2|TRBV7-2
ASSLEGTSASEQY
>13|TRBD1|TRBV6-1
ASSEAPGQGRGYT
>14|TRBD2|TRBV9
ASSLTSGGFADTQY
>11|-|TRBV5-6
ASSTERAYGQF
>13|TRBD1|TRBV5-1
ASSSGTGGRETQY
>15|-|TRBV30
ACRFPPGRRTLYEQY
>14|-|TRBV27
ASSSPRGSSYNEQF
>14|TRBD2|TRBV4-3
ASSQDYGTTPYEQY
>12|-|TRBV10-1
ASSESGLGVRQY
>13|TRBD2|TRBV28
ASRPSGGGGETQY
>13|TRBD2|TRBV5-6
ASSPLLAGEETQY
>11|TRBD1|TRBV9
ASSGQGSYEQY
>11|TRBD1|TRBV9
ASIRGQSDTQY
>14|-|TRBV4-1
ASSLLPQDPKETQY
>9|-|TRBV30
ACPLRQPQH
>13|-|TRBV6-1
ASSNRDTLSYEQY
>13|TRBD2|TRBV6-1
ASSRTGLGFYEQY
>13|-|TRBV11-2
ASSLGSYSNQPQH
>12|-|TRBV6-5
ASGGRGAGNTIY
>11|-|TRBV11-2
ASSLGLADTQY
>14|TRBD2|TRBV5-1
ASSLEPGGAEETQY
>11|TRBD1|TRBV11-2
ASSRDRGYEQY
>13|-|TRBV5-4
ASSLGAGYSYEQY
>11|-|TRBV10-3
AISESISYEQY
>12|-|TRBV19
ASNPRGFVGELF
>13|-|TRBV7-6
ASSLAARNYGEQY